These 27 T cell receptor beta chains were sequenced from one sample in a study of blood T cell repertoires in COVID-19. Data came from immunoSEQ multiplex PCR; TCRdb stores just in-frame clones and leaves some out. The data show 130,000 to 150,000 clones, 75% to 85% seen once. Sequencing was done on a sample of peripheral blood. These receptors all stem from a human donor with acute or convalescent COVID-19. The donor label of this sample is uncertain.

This clone was observed a single time. The J gene is TRBJ1-2, the V gene TRBV10-3; D is possibly TRBD1 (5 bases). The V and J ends lost 2 bases and 4 bases respectively, with 11 bases between them. The germline V gene has CDR1 ENHRY and CDR2 SYGVKD. The CDR3 length is 14 residues. The CDR3 loop reads CAISETRQSYGYTF. The CDR3 DNA sequence: TGTGCCATCAGTGAGACCAGACAGAGCTATGGCTACACCTTC.

This clone was detected a few times. In nucleotides, the CDR3 is TGTGCCAGCAGGGCTCTCTACGAGCAGTACGTC. Translating gives CASRALYEQYV. The chain links TRBV2 to TRBJ2-7; D is uncertain. Germline V gives CDR1 SNHLY, CDR2 FYNNEI. The CDR3 covers 11 residues. V was cut by 6 bases and J by 3 bases, with 6 bases left in between.

The chain combines TRBV19 with TRBJ1-6; D ambiguous. The CDR3 is made up of 14 amino acids. Per germline, CDR1 LNHDA and CDR2 SQIVND (reference sequence). Deletions cut 1 base from V and 6 bases from J, with 7 bases between. The CDR3, as DNA: TGTGCCAGTAGTATAGGGGAGACTAATTCACCCCTCCACTTT. Its protein is CASSIGETNSPLHF.

The chain combines TRBV14 with TRBJ2-4; the D gene is possibly TRBD1 (5 bases). Trimming removed 3 bases at V and 1 base at J, with 16 bases between. This CDR3 contains 17 residues. Germline V gene lookup returns CDR1 SGHDN and CDR2 FVKESK. CDR3 sequence: CASSHSDSFWAKNIQYF. DNA of the CDR3: TGTGCCAGCAGCCACTCTGACAGCTTCTGGGCCAAAAACATTCAGTACTTC.

This chain links TRBV6-5 with TRBJ1-6; 7 positions agree with TRBD1. The CDR3 extends over 15 amino acids. Per germline, CDR1 MNHEY and CDR2 SVGAGI. The junction had 5 bases not matched to a gene; V was cut back by 6 bases and J by 3 bases. CDR3 DNA sequence: TGTGCCAGCAGGGTTGGGACAGACTATAATTCACCCCTCCACTTT. As protein: CASRVGTDYNSPLHF.

The chain carries TRBV7-2 and TRBJ1-1; 9 bases match TRBD1. CDR1 and CDR2 (germline): SGHTA, FQGNSA. The CDR3 consists of 15 residues. V lost 4 bases, J lost 12 bases, and 15 bases stayed unmatched. The DNA of the CDR3 is TGTGCCAGCAGCTCCGCCACGGGGACAGGGAGATGGACTTTCTTT. It is translated as CASSSATGTGRWTFF.

The DNA of the CDR3 is TGTGCCAGCAGTTACACCCTAAAAGCTGAAGCTTTCTTT. Its translation is CASSYTLKAEAFF. The V and J genes are TRBV6-5 and TRBJ1-1; D not certain. Trimming left V 2 bases short and J 6 bases short, with 10 bases between. From germline, CDR1 is MNHEY and CDR2 SVGAGI. The CDR3 runs 13 residues.

The chain carries TRBV25-1 and TRBJ1-1, with 8 bases lining up with TRBD1. The CDR3 is made up of 15 amino acids. V was clipped by 2 bases and J by 6 bases; unmatched bases: 8. From germline, CDR1 is MGHDK and CDR2 SYGVNS. CDR3 protein: CASSEGDRGVAEAFF. The CDR3 DNA reads as TGTGCCAGCAGTGAAGGCGACAGGGGAGTCGCTGAAGCTTTCTTT.

The chain is built from TRBV10-3 and TRBJ1-5, with D perhaps TRBD1 (5 bases). The CDR3 is made up of 16 amino acids. Trimming pared 0 bases from V and 7 bases from J, leaving 16 bases between. Germline V gene lookup returns CDR1 ENHRY and CDR2 SYGVKD. CDR3 sequence reads: CAISESLGGLGQPQHF. The CDR3 DNA reads as TGTGCCATCAGTGAGTCACTGGGGGGGTTAGGCCAGCCCCAGCATTTT.

This chain connects TRBV7-9 to TRBJ1-3; 8 bases line up with TRBD1. CDR1 and CDR2 from the germline V gene are SEHNR and FQNEAQ (reference sequence). The CDR3 runs to 12 residues. V gave up 3 bases and J gave up 12 bases; unmatched junction bases: 4. The CDR3 nucleotides read TGTGCCAGCAGCTTCGGACAGGGTAACATATATTTT. Translation gives CASSFGQGNIYF.

This chain's CDR3 is CASSLVAGSTGELFF. The DNA of the CDR3 is TGCGCCAGCAGCTTGGTGGCAGGATCCACCGGGGAGCTGTTTTTT. The chain carries TRBV5-1 and TRBJ2-2, with no clear D. Germline CDR1 SGHRS, CDR2 YFSETQ. V gave up 0 bases and J gave up 4 bases, with 10 bases separating them. The CDR3 has 15 amino acids.

The gene calls are TRBV2 and TRBJ1-1; the match to TRBD1 covers 8 bases. CDR3 length: 13 residues. The V gene end was trimmed by 5 bases and the J gene end by 4 bases; junction bases not matched to a gene: 3. Looked up from germline, CDR1 is SNHLY and CDR2 is FYNNEI. The CDR3 nucleotides read TGTGCCAGCAGTTCAGGGGGCCCCACTGAAGCTTTCTTT. Its translation is CASSSGGPTEAFF.

J is TRBJ2-7 and V is TRBV6-1; D gene uncertain. Germline V gives CDR1 MNHNS, CDR2 SASEGT. V was pared by 3 bases and J by 2 bases, with 14 bases between. The CDR3 length is 15 residues. The CDR3 DNA is TGTGCCAGCAGTGACGGTCTGGGCAGAACCTACGAGCAGTACTTC. This encodes CASSDGLGRTYEQYF.

Written as DNA, the CDR3 is TGCGCCAGCAGGGACTTCTACAATGAGCAGTTCTTC. Its protein is CASRDFYNEQFF. The rearrangement links TRBV10-2 to TRBJ2-1; weak D call: TRBD2 (5 bases). The length of the CDR3 is 12 residues. Trimming left V 6 bases short and J 3 bases short, with 6 bases between. Germline V CDR1 and CDR2: WSHSY, SAAADI.

The V call is TRBV7-9, the J call TRBJ2-1; D is unresolved. The CDR3 has 16 amino acids. The V end lost 4 bases, the J end lost 0 bases, and 13 bases lay between the germline ends. Germline lookup yields CDR1 SEHNR and CDR2 FQNEAQ (reference sequence). The CDR3 DNA is TGTGCCAGCAGCTATACTACCCTGAGCTCCTACAATGAGCAGTTCTTC. This translates into CASSYTTLSSYNEQFF.

The genes are TRBV18 and TRBJ2-1; D is possibly TRBD1 (7 bases). There are 16 residues in the CDR3. The V end lost 2 bases, the J end lost 7 bases, and 18 bases lay between the germline ends. Germline CDR1 is KGHSH and CDR2 is LQKENI. The CDR3: CASSPRQGGSGNEQFF. For the CDR3, the DNA is TGTGCCAGCTCACCAAGACAGGGAGGTTCGGGGAATGAGCAGTTCTTC.

V gene TRBV11-2 combines with J gene TRBJ2-3; possible D gene TRBD1, 6 bases. The CDR3 is 16 amino acids. Trimming cost V 5 bases and J 2 bases, with 17 bases left between them. Germline CDR1 is SGHAT and CDR2 is FQNNGV. The CDR3 protein is CASSQGLLALTDTQYF. The CDR3 DNA is TGTGCCAGCAGCCAGGGGCTCCTGGCCCTCACAGATACGCAGTATTTT.

The rearrangement links TRBV11-2 to TRBJ1-1; 10 nucleotides line up with TRBD1. The CDR3 loop spans 16 amino acids. Germline V gene sequence: CDR1 SGHAT, CDR2 FQNNGV. V lost 2 bases and J lost 4; bases outside the gene matches: 7. The CDR3 is CASSLRGDRGTTEAFF. The CDR3 DNA is TGTGCCAGCAGCTTAAGAGGGGACAGGGGTACCACTGAAGCTTTCTTT.

This clone was picked up one time. The chain joins TRBV5-1 to TRBJ1-4, with D possibly being TRBD1 (6 bases). The ends were cut back, 0 bases at V and 7 bases at J, with 16 bases in the middle. CDR3 length equals 16 residues. Germline CDR1 reads SGHRS; CDR2 reads YFSETQ. Here the CDR3 DNA reads TGCGCCAGCAGCTTGGGGAGCCGGGACACCCTTGAAAAACTGTTTTTT. This encodes CASSLGSRDTLEKLFF.

This chain uses TRBV9 with TRBJ1-2; D gene unclear. The CDR3 consists of 14 residues. Germline values: CDR1 SGDLS, CDR2 YYNGEE. The ends were cut back, 0 bases at V and 3 bases at J, with 9 bases in the middle. The CDR3 DNA is TGTGCCAGCAGCGTAGGCGCGGTAGACTATGGCTACACCTTC. Its translation: CASSVGAVDYGYTF.

The CDR3, as DNA: TGCAGTGCTACACAGAGCGGCTCCCAGTATTTT. Its protein product is CSATQSGSQYF. The chain joins TRBV20-1 to TRBJ2-3, with D possibly TRBD2 on 5 matching bases. The germline V gene has CDR1 DFQATT and CDR2 SNEGSKA (reference sequence). Trimming removed 4 bases from V and 12 bases from J, with 14 bases in between. The CDR3 is 11 amino acids.

The J gene is TRBJ2-6, the V gene TRBV2; D possibly corresponds to TRBD1 (7 bases). V was cut by 6 bases and J by 0 bases, with 18 bases left in between. The CDR3 extends over 18 amino acids. The V gene's germline CDR1 is SNHLY and CDR2 FYNNEI. The CDR3 loop reads CASSPTGRGASGANVLTF. In DNA form, the CDR3 reads TGTGCCAGCAGCCCCACGGGCAGGGGGGCCTCTGGGGCCAACGTCCTGACTTTC.

The gene calls are TRBV7-9 and TRBJ2-1, with TRBD2 matching over 13 bases. Germline CDR1 reads SEHNR; CDR2 reads FQNEAQ (reference sequence). This CDR3 has 16 amino acids. J lost 9 bases, V lost 5 bases, and 10 bases had no gene match. The CDR3: CASSPLTSGGGSEQFF. CDR3 coding DNA: TGTGCCAGCAGCCCCCTCACTAGCGGGGGGGGAAGTGAGCAGTTCTTC.

This chain uses TRBV13 with TRBJ1-2; 7 bases are shared with TRBD1. V lost 2 bases and J lost 1; bases outside the gene matches: 4. The length of the CDR3 is 15 residues. Germline V CDR1 and CDR2: PRHDT, FYEKMQ (reference sequence). CDR3: CASSLTGQLNYGYTF. In DNA form, the CDR3 reads TGTGCCAGCAGCTTAACGGGACAGCTTAACTATGGCTACACCTTC. Drawing the rest from reference TRBV13 and TRBJ1-2, the complete variable domain is AAGVIQSPRHLIKEKRETATLKCYPIPRHDTVYWYQQGPGQDPQFLISFYEKMQSDKGSIPDRFSAQQFSDYHSELNMSSLELGDSALYFCASSLTGQLNYGYTFGSGTRLTVV.

A single count supports this clone. V and J are TRBV6-5 and TRBJ2-1; perhaps TRBD1 as D (6 bases). Germline CDR1 MNHEY, CDR2 SVGAGI. The CDR3 runs 13 residues. Trimming took off 9 bases at V and 2 bases at J, with 11 bases between the two ends. The CDR3 loop is CASQDRPYNEQFF. CDR3 nucleotides: TGTGCCAGTCAAGACAGGCCCTACAATGAGCAGTTCTTC.

The chain couples TRBV11-2 to TRBJ2-4; 7 nucleotides agree with TRBD1. Germline CDR1 SGHAT, CDR2 FQNNGV. The CDR3 spans 14 residues. J lost 6 bases, V lost 2 bases, and 4 bases had no gene match. The CDR3 region has the DNA TGTGCCAGCAGCTTAAGTACAGGGGCAAACATTCAGTACTTC. As protein: CASSLSTGANIQYF. Variable domain in full (rest from reference TRBV11-2 and TRBJ2-4): EAGVAQSPRYKIIEKRQSVAFWCNPISGHATLYWYQQILGQGPKLLIQFQNNGVVDDSQLPKDRFSAERLKGVDSTLKIQPAKLEDSAVYLCASSLSTGANIQYFGAGTRLSVL.

Worth noting for this clone: This sample includes further DNA sequences coding for the same CDR3. This chain uses TRBV12-3 or TRBV12-4 with TRBJ1-1, with 7 positions matching TRBD1. Trimming took 6 bases from V and 5 from J; bases not matched to a gene: 6. The CDR3 extends over 13 amino acids. CDR3 in amino acids: CASRRQGWTEAFF. DNA of the CDR3: TGTGCCAGCAGGCGACAGGGTTGGACTGAAGCTTTCTTT.